This TCR beta chain originates from a study of metastatic and nonmetastatic thyroid tumors. All patients reached thyroid surgery having received no treatment beforehand. At least ten counts were recorded for this clone. The CDR3 contains 15 residues. Germline V lookup: CDR1 MDHEN, CDR2 SYDVKM. The V gene lost 10 bases and the J gene lost 4 bases, with 21 bases spanning the gap. TCRdb redid the clone calls on the PCR reads using MiXCR. The table records roughly 75,000 clones, roughly an eighth of them present only once. The genes are TRBV28 and TRBJ2-3, with D perhaps matching TRBD2 (7 bases). This TCR derives from a female donor with papillary thyroid cancer or a benign thyroid nodule (not recorded which). Some clones in this sample may be carry-over from other donors' samples. Sequencing was carried out using tumor tissue. DNA of the CDR3: TGTGCCACGAAACATAAGGGGGGGGTTGCAGATACGCAGTATTTT. This codes for CATKHKGGVADTQYF.